This TCR beta chain was observed in a study of response to subunit inactivated influenza vaccine. MiXCR, run by TCRdb on the RT-PCR reads, gives a single entry per CDR3 protein. The sample includes around 600,000 distinct CDR3 sequences, around 11% seen only once; the top ten take 9.5% to 12%. Trimming removed 7 bases from V and 5 bases from J; junction bases left unmatched: 8. This CDR3 has 13 residues. Germline V lookup: CDR1 SQVTM, CDR2 ANQGSEA. The data were also submitted as part of a second study, on T cells expressing NK-cell markers. Per that study: For TCR beta, cDNA was produced by 5'RACE template switching with UMIs. With respect to HCMV, most of the eight sequenced donors were seropositive, and one was seronegative. Several experiments employed an anti-gamma-delta TCR antibody to confine sorting to alpha-beta TCR T cells. In a group of several donors, dominant NKG2C+ clonotypes represented about 1.0-7.0% of CD8+ T cells. These same clonotypes (in several donors) also led the CD3+CD56-NKG2C+ fraction.

Specimen: PBMCs from blood, collected on the day of vaccination. V and J are TRBV29-1 and TRBJ2-1; 7 bases line up with TRBD2. This clonotype was obtained from a man aged 45-65 years who received an inactivated influenza vaccine. The CDR3 DNA sequence: TGCAGCGACCGAGCCGGGACTAACAATGAGCAGTTCTTC. This codes for CSDRAGTNNEQFF.